Each of the 7 T cell receptor beta chains below was sequenced from the same sample in a study of somatic mutations in cytotoxic T cells in rheumatoid arthritis (dated by TCRdb to 2015 to 2018). Library generation was performed with the immunoSEQ multiplex PCR assay. TCRdb carries this immuneACCESS record with in-frame sequences only. Its versions omit some clonotypes, under half of them owing to an unresolved V gene in the studies checked, with the rest unexplained. This sample holds about 15,000 clones; 70% to 85% were observed only once. The ten largest clones take up roughly 20% of the sample. Sequencing was done on a sample of CD8+ T cells sorted from blood. Source of these receptors: an adult with rheumatoid arthritis.

The chain carries TRBV6-1 and TRBJ1-4, with D hard to call. The CDR3 covers 15 residues. V lost 1 base and J lost 0, with 6 bases in between. In germline, CDR1 is MNHNS, CDR2 SASEGT. CDR3 DNA: TGTGCCAGCAGTGAAGAGACCCCAACTAATGAAAAACTGTTTTTT. Protein sequence: CASSEETPTNEKLFF.

V is TRBV4-2 and J is TRBJ2-5; possibly TRBD1 or TRBD2 for D (5 bases each). The CDR3 is made up of 15 amino acids. V was shortened by 0 bases and J by 1 base, with 9 bases between the two germline ends. CDR1 is LGHNA, CDR2 YNFKEQ, per germline. The CDR3 loop is CASSQDLGVQETQYF. CDR3 sequence (DNA): TGTGCCAGCAGCCAAGATCTGGGGGTCCAAGAGACCCAGTACTTC.

The chain is built from TRBV18 and TRBJ1-4; D is undetermined. V was trimmed by 5 bases and J by 8 bases, leaving 15 bases between them. CDR3 size: 14 residues. Germline CDR1 and CDR2: KGHSH and LQKENI. In DNA, the CDR3 is TGTGCCAGCTCAGCCGACAAAACGGGGGAAAAACTGTTTTTT. Protein: CASSADKTGEKLFF. Full variable domain (outside the CDR3, taken from reference TRBV18 and TRBJ1-4): NAGVMQNPRHLVRRRGQEARLRCSPMKGHSHVYWYRQLPEEGLKFMVYLQKENIIDESGMPKERFSAEFPKEGPSILRIQQVVRGDSAAYFCASSADKTGEKLFFGSGTQLSVL.

This chain uses TRBV5-5 with TRBJ1-3, with 8 bases matching TRBD1. Per the germline V gene, CDR1 is SGHKS and CDR2 is YYEKEE (reference sequence). This CDR3 spans 15 amino acids. The V segment lost 5 bases and the J segment 4 bases; nucleotides outside the gene matches: 8. The CDR3 loop reads CASSLDRGRGNTIYF. CDR3 DNA: TGTGCCAGCAGTCTAGACAGGGGACGGGGAAACACCATATATTTT.

The CDR3 protein is CASSDGLFYNEQFF. CDR3 nucleotide sequence: TGTGCCAGCAGTGATGGGCTCTTTTACAATGAGCAGTTCTTC. The chain carries TRBV6-1 and TRBJ2-1, with D unresolved. The germline V and J ends were trimmed by 3 bases and 4 bases, with 10 bases remaining between them. Germline lookup yields CDR1 MNHNS and CDR2 SASEGT. This CDR3 comprises 14 residues.

The genes are TRBV21-1 and TRBJ2-2; the DNA was not compared with TRBD1, the D call given in the table. TRBV21-1 corresponds to a pseudogene. The CDR3 consists of 18 residues. The CDR3 DNA sequence: TGTGCCAGCAGCAAAGGGACCGGGCGACAGGGGTGGACCGGGGAGCTGTTTTTT. This gives the protein CASSKGTGRQGWTGELFF.

The chain combines TRBV5-8 with TRBJ2-7, with a weak D call TRBD1 (6 bases). Germline V gene data show CDR1 as SGHTS and CDR2 as YDEGEE. V shed 6 bases and J shed 1 base, with 11 bases lying between them. There are 13 residues in the CDR3. DNA for the CDR3: TGTGCCAGCACCTTACAGGGTTCCTACGAGCAGTACTTC. It codes for CASTLQGSYEQYF.